This T cell receptor (beta chain) was recorded in a study of control samples from healthy donors and cancer patients. Assay: immunoSEQ multiplex PCR; the TCRdb copy retains only in-frame clones and omits some. The sample has approximately 110,000 clones, about nine tenths seen once; the top ten hold about 4.2%. This TCR was recovered from a human donor in good health. The donor label of this sample is uncertain. Input material: blood.

Here the CDR3 reads CASSEGRGGTYNEQFF. CDR3 coding DNA: TGTGCCAGCAGTGAGGGACGCGGGGGGACCTACAATGAGCAGTTCTTC. The rearrangement uses TRBV2 and TRBJ2-1; 8 nucleotides agree with TRBD2. J was trimmed by 2 bases and V by 3 bases; bases with no gene match: 6. This CDR3 region has 16 residues. Germline-derived CDR1 and CDR2 are SNHLY and FYNNEI.